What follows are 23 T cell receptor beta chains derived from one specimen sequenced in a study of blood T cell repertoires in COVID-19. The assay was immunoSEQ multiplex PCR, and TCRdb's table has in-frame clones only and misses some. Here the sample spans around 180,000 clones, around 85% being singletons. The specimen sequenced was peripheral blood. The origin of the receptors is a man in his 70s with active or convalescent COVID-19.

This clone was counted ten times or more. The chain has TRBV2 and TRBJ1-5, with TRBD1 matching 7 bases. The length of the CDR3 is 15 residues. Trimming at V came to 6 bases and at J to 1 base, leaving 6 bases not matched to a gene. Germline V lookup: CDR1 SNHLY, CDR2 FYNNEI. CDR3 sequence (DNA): TGTGCCAGCAGAGGGGACAGCGGGAGCAATCAGCCCCAGCATTTT. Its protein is CASRGDSGSNQPQHF.

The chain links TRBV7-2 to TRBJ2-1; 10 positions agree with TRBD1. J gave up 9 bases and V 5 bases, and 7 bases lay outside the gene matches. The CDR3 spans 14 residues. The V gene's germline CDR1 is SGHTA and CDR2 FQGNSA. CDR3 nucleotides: TGTGCCAGCAGCCGGGACAGGGGATACGGTGAGCAGTTCTTC. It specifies CASSRDRGYGEQFF. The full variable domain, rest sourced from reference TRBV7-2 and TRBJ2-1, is GAGVSQSPSNKVTEKGKDVELRCDPISGHTALYWYRQSLGQGLEFLIYFQGNSAPDKSGLPSDRFSAERTGGSVSTLTIQRTQQEDSAVYLCASSRDRGYGEQFFGPGTRLTVL.

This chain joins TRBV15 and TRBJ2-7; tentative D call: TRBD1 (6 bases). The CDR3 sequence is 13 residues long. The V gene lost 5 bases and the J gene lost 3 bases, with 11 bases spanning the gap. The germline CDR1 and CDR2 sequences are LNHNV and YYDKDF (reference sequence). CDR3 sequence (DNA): TGTGCCACCAGCCCCCAGGGGAACTACGAGCAGTACTTC. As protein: CATSPQGNYEQYF.

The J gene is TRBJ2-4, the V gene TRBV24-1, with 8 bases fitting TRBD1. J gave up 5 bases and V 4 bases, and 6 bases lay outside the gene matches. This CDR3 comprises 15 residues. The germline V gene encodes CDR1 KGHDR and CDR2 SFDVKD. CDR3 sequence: CATSDSTGVQNIQYF. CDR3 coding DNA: TGTGCCACCAGTGACTCGACAGGGGTCCAAAACATTCAGTACTTC.

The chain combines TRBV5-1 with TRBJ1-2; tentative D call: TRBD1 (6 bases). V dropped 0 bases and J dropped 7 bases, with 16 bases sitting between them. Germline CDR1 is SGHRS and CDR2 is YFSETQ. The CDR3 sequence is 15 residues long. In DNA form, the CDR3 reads TGCGCCAGCAGCTTGGAGGTCAGGGGCGCGTCTGGCTACACCTTC. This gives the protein CASSLEVRGASGYTF.

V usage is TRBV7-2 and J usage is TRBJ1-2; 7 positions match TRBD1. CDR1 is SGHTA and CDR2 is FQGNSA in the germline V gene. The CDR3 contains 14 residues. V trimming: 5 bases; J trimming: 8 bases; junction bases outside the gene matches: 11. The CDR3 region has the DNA TGTGCCAGCAGCCCCCCCGGGACAGCCTTCGGCTACACCTTC. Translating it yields CASSPPGTAFGYTF.

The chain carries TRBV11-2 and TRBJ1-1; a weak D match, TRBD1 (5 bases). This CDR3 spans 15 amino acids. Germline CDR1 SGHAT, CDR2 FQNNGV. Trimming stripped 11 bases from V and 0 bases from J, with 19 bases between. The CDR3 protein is CASRYSGGLNTEAFF. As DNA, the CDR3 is TGTGCCTCAAGGTATAGCGGGGGGTTGAACACTGAAGCTTTCTTT.

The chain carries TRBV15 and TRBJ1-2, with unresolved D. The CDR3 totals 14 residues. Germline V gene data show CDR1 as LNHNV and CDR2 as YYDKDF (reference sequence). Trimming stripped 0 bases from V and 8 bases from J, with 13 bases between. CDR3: CATSRDADLGGYTF. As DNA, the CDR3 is TGTGCCACCAGCAGAGATGCGGACTTGGGAGGCTACACCTTC.

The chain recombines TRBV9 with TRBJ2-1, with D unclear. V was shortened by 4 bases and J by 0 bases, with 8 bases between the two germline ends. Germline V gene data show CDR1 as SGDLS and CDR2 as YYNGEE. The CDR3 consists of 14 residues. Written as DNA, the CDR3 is TGTGCCAGCAGCACCCTAAGCTCCTACAATGAGCAGTTCTTC. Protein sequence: CASSTLSSYNEQFF.

The CDR3 here is CASSSPAGEGNTIYF. CDR3 sequence (DNA): TGTGCCAGCAGCTCGCCCGCCGGGGAAGGAAACACCATATATTTT. The V and J genes are TRBV28 and TRBJ1-3; D remains ambiguous. Trimming left V 6 bases short and J 4 bases short, with 16 bases between. This CDR3 has 15 amino acids. Germline V gene lookup returns CDR1 MDHEN and CDR2 SYDVKM.

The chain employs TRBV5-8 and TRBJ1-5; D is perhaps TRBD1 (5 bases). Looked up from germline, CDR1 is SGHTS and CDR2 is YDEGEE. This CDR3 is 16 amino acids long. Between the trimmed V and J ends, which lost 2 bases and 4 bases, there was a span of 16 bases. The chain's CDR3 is CASSFRDLWGNQPQHF. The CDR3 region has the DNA TGTGCCAGCAGCTTCAGGGATCTCTGGGGAAATCAGCCCCAGCATTTT. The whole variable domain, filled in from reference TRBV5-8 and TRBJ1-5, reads EAGVTQSPTHLIKTRGQQATLRCSPISGHTSVYWYQQALGLGLQFLLWYDEGEERNRGNFPPRFSGRQFPNYSSELNVNALELEDSALYLCASSFRDLWGNQPQHFGDGTRLSIL.

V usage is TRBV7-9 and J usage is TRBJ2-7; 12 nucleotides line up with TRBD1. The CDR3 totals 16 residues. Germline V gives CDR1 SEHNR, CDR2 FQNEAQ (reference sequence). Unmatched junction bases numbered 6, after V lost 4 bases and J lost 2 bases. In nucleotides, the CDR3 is TGTGCCAGCAGCTCCAATCGGGACAGGGGGCCCTACGAGCAGTACTTC. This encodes CASSSNRDRGPYEQYF.

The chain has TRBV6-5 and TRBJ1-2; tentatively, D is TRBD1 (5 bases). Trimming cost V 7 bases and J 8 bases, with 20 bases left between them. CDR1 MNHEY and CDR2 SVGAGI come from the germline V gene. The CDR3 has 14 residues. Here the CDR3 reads CASTKSGVSGGYTF. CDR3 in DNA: TGTGCCAGCACTAAGTCGGGGGTGAGTGGAGGCTACACCTTC.

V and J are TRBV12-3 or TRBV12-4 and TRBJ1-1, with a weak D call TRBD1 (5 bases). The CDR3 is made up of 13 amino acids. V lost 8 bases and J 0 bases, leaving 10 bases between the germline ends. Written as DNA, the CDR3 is TGTGCCAGCGGACAAAGCATGAACACTGAAGCTTTCTTT. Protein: CASGQSMNTEAFF.

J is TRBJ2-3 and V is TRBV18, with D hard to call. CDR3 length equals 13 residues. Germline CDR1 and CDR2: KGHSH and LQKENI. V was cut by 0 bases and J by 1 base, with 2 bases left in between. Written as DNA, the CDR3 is TGTGCCAGCTCACCACCCGGCACAGATACGCAGTATTTT. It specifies CASSPPGTDTQYF. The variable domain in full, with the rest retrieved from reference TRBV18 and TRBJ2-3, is NAGVMQNPRHLVRRRGQEARLRCSPMKGHSHVYWYRQLPEEGLKFMVYLQKENIIDESGMPKERFSAEFPKEGPSILRIQQVVRGDSAAYFCASSPPGTDTQYFGPGTRLTVL.

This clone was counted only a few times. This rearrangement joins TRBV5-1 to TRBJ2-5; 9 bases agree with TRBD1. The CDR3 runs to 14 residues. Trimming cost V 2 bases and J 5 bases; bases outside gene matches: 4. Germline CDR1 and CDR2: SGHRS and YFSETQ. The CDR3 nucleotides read TGCGCCAGCAGCTTTGGACAGGGGTCGGAGACCCAGTACTTC. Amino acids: CASSFGQGSETQYF.

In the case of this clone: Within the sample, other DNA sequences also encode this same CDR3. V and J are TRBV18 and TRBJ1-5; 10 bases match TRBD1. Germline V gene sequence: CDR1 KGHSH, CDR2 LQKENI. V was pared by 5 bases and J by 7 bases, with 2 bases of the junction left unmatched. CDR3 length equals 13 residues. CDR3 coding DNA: TGTGCCAGCTCATCGACAGGGGGCCAGCCCCAGCATTTT. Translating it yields CASSSTGGQPQHF.

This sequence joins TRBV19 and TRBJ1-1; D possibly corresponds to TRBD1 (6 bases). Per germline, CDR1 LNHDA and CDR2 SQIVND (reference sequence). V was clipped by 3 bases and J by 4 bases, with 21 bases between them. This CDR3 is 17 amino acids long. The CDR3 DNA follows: TGTGCCAGTAGTATCGGCGGCGGGGGGGCATGGGGCACTGAAGCTTTCTTT. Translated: CASSIGGGGAWGTEAFF.

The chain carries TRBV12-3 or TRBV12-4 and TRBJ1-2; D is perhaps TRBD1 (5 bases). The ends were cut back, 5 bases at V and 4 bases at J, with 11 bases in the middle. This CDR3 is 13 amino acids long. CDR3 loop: CASSLGTTYGYTF. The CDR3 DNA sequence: TGTGCCAGCAGTCTCGGGACTACCTATGGCTACACCTTC.

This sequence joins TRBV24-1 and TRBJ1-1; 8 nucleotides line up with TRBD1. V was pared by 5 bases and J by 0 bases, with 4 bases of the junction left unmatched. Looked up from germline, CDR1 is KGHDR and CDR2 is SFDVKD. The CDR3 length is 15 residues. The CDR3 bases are TGTGCCACCAGTGGCGCGACAGGGGTGAACACTGAAGCTTTCTTT. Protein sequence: CATSGATGVNTEAFF.

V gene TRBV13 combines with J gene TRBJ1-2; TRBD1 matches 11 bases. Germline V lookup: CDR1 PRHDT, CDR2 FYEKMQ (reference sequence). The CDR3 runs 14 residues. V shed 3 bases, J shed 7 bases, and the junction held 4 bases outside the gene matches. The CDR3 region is CASSLGTGGFGYTF. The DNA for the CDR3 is TGTGCCAGCAGCTTGGGGACAGGGGGTTTTGGCTACACCTTC.

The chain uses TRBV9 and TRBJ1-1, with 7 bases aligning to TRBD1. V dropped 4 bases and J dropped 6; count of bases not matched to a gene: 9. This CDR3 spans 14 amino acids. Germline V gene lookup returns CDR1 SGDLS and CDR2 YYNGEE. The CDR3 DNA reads TGTGCCAGCAGCCTTACAGGGGCAGGAGCTGAAGCTTTCTTT. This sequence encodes CASSLTGAGAEAFF.

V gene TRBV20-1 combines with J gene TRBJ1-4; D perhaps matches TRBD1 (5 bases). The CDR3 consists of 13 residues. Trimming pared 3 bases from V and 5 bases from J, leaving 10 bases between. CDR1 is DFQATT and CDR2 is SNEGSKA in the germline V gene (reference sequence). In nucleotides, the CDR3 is TGCAGTGCTAGTCATGGGGCCAATGAAAAACTGTTTTTT. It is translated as CSASHGANEKLFF.